This TCR beta chain was sequenced for a study of identical twins. General study results and limits: Abundant beta clonotypes from cord blood had fewer insertions, unlike memory repertoires, which showed none.

Each CDR3 protein is one row after TCRdb ran MiXCR on the 5' RACE reads. The sample has some 500,000 distinct CDR3 sequences, 14% seen once; the top ten hold about 0.54%. This clonotype was seen many times. Its specificity is not known. These same records also appear under a second study, on yellow fever vaccine responses in identical twins.

Sample: CD4+ T cells sorted from blood. This sequence was found in a woman aged 18-35 years in good health.

The CDR3 region has the DNA TGTGCCATCAGTTCACACGAGGATCAGCCCCAGCATTTT. Translated, it gives CAISSHEDQPQHF. V is TRBV10-3 and J is TRBJ1-5, with D unclear. Per germline, CDR1 ENHRY and CDR2 SYGVKD. The CDR3 runs 13 residues. V was shortened by 5 bases and J by 5 bases, with 10 bases between the two germline ends.